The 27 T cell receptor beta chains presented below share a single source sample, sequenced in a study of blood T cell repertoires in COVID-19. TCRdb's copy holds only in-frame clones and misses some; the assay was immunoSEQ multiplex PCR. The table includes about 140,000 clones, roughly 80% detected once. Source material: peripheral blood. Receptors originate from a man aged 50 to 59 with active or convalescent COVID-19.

This CDR3 reads CASGPPTIFNEQFF. The CDR3 DNA reads as TGCGCCAGCGGTCCGCCTACTATTTTCAATGAGCAGTTCTTC. The V call is TRBV10-1, the J call TRBJ2-1; unclear D gene. This CDR3 is built from 14 residues. The V gene lost 8 bases and the J gene lost 6 bases, with 17 bases spanning the gap. Per germline, CDR1 WNHNN and CDR2 SYGVQD (reference sequence).

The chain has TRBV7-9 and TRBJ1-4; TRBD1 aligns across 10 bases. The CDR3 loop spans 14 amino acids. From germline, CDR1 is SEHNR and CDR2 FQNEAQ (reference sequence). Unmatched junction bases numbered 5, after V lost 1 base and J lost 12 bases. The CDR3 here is CASSLGQGAFELFF. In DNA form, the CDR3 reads TGTGCCAGCAGCTTAGGACAGGGGGCTTTCGAACTGTTTTTT.

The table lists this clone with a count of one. The CDR3 region has the DNA TGTGCCAGCAGCCACGACGGGGATCGCGACGGGGAGCTGTTTTTT. This translates into CASSHDGDRDGELFF. The rearrangement uses TRBV9 and TRBJ2-2; perhaps TRBD2 as D (5 bases). Germline lookup yields CDR1 SGDLS and CDR2 YYNGEE. This CDR3 contains 15 residues. V dropped 4 bases and J dropped 7 bases, with 17 bases sitting between them. The whole variable domain, remainder taken from reference TRBV9 and TRBJ2-2, is DSGVTQTPKHLITATGQRVTLRCSPRSGDLSVYWYQQSLDQGLQFLIQYYNGEERAKGNILERFSAQQFPDLHSELNLSSLELGDSALYFCASSHDGDRDGELFFGEGSRLTVL.

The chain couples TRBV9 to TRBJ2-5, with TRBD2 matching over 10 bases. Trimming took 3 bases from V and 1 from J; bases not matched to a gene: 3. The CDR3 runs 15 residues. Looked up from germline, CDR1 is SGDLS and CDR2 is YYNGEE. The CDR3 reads CASSEGLASQETQYF. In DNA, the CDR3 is TGTGCCAGCAGCGAGGGACTAGCGTCCCAAGAGACCCAGTACTTC.

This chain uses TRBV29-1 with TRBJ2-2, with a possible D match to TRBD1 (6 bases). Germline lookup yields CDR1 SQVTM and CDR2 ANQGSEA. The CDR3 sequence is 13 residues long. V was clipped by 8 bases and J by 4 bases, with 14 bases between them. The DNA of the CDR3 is TGCAGCCACCAGGGGCAAATCACCGGGGAGCTGTTTTTT. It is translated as CSHQGQITGELFF.

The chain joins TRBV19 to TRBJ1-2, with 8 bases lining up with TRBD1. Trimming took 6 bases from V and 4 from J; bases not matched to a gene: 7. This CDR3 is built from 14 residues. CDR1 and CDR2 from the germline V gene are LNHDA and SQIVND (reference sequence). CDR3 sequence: CASRAGTGVYGYTF. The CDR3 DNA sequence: TGTGCCAGTAGGGCCGGGACAGGCGTCTATGGCTACACCTTC. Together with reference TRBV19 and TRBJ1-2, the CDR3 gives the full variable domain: DGGITQSPKYLFRKEGQNVTLSCEQNLNHDAMYWYRQDPGQGLRLIYYSQIVNDFQKGDIAEGYSVSREKKESFPLTVTSAQKNPTAFYLCASRAGTGVYGYTFGSGTRLTVV.

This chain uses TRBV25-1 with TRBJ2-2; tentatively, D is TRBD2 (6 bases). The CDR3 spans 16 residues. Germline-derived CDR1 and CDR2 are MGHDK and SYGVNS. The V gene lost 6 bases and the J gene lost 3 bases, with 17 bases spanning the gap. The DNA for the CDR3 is TGTGCCAGCAGAAGTATAGGTAGCGGCGACACCGGGGAGCTGTTTTTT. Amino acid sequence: CASRSIGSGDTGELFF.

The chain's CDR3 is CASSASGASQETQYF. The CDR3, as DNA: TGTGCCAGCAGCGCGTCGGGAGCGTCCCAAGAGACCCAGTACTTC. V is TRBV9 and J is TRBJ2-5; the D gene is possibly TRBD2 (6 bases). Germline V gives CDR1 SGDLS, CDR2 YYNGEE. The CDR3 runs to 15 residues. The germline V and J ends were trimmed by 3 bases and 1 base, with 13 bases remaining between them.

CDR3 DNA: TGCGCCAGCAGTCGGGCGACAGGGTCGGATTCACCCCTCCACTTT. It is translated as CASSRATGSDSPLHF. The V and J genes are TRBV23-1 and TRBJ1-6, with 7 bases that match TRBD1. TRBV23-1 falls under the ORF class, with uncertain function. This CDR3 is 15 amino acids long. J lost 8 bases, V lost 4 bases, and 8 bases had no gene match.

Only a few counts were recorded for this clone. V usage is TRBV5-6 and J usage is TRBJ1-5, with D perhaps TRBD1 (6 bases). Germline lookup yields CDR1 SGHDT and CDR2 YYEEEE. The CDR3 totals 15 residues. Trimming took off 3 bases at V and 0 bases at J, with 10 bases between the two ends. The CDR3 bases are TGTGCCAGCAGCTGGGGGACATATAGCAATCAGCCCCAGCATTTT. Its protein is CASSWGTYSNQPQHF.

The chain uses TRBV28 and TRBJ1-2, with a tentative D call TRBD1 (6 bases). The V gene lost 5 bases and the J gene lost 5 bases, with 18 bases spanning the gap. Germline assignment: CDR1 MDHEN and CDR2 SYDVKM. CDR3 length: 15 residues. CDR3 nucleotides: TGTGCCAGCAGTCCGCCGGCGGGGGCGCAGTATGGCTACACCTTC. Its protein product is CASSPPAGAQYGYTF.

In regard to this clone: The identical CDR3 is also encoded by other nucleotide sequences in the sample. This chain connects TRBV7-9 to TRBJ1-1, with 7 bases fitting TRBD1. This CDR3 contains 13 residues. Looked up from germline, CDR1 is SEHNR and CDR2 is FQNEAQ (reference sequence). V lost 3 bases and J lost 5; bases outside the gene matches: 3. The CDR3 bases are TGTGCCAGCAGCTTGTCAGGGGGAACTGAAGCTTTCTTT. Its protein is CASSLSGGTEAFF. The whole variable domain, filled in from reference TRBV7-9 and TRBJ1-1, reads DTGVSQNPRHKITKRGQNVTFRCDPISEHNRLYWYRQTLGQGPEFLTYFQNEAQLEKSRLLSDRFSAERPKGSFSTLEIQRTEQGDSAMYLCASSLSGGTEAFFGQGTRLTVV.

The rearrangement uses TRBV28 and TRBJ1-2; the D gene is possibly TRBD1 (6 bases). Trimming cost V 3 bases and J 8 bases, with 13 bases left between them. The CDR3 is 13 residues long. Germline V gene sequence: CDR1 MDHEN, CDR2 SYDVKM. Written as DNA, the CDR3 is TGTGCCAGCAGTTTCTCAGGGGTCGGGGGCTACACCTTC. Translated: CASSFSGVGGYTF.

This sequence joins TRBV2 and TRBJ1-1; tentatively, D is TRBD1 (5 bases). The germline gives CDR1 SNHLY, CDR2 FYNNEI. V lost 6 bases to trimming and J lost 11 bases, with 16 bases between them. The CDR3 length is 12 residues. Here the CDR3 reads CASRQFGGGAFF. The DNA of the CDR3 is TGTGCCAGCAGGCAATTTGGGGGAGGCGCTTTCTTT.

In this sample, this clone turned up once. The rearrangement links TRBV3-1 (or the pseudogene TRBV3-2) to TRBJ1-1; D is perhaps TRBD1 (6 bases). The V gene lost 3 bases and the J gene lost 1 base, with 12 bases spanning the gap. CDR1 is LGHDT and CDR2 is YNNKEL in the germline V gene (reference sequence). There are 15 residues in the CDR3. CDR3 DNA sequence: TGTGCCAGCAGCCACCCGGACAGACCGAACACTGAAGCTTTCTTT. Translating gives CASSHPDRPNTEAFF.

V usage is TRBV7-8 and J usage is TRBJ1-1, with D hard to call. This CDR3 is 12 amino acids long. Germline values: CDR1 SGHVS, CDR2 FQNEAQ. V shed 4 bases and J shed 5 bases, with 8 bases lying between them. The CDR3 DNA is TGTGCCAGCAGCTCCAGATGGACTGAAGCTTTCTTT. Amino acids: CASSSRWTEAFF. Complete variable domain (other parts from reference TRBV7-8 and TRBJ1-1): GAGVSQSPRYKVAKRGQDVALRCDPISGHVSLFWYQQALGQGPEFLTYFQNEAQLDKSGLPSDRFFAERPEGSVSTLKIQRTQQEDSAVYLCASSSRWTEAFFGQGTRLTVV.

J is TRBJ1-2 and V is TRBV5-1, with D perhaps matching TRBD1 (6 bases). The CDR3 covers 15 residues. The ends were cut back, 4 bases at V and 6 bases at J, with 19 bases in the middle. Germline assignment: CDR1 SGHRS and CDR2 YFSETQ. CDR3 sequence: CASSHFDRKDNGYTF. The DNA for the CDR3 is TGCGCCAGCAGCCACTTCGACAGGAAGGATAATGGCTACACCTTC.

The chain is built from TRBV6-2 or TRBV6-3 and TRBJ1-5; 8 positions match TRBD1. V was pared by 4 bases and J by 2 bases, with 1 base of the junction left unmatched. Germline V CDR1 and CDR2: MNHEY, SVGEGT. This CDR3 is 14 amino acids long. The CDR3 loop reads CASSSGQGNQPQHF. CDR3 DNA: TGTGCCAGCAGTTCGGGACAGGGCAATCAGCCCCAGCATTTT.

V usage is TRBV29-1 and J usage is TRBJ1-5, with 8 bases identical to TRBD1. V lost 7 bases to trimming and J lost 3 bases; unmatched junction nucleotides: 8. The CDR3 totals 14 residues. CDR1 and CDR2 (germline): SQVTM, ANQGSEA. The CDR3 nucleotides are TGCAGCGCTACTGGACAGGGCTACAATCAGCCCCAGCATTTT. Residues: CSATGQGYNQPQHF.

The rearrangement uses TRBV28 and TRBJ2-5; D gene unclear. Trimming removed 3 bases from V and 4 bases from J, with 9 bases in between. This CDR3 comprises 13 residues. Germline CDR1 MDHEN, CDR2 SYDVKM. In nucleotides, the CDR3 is TGTGCCAGCAGTTTGAGGTTTAGAGAGACCCAGTACTTC. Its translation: CASSLRFRETQYF. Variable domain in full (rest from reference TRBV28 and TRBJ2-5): DVKVTQSSRYLVKRTGEKVFLECVQDMDHENMFWYRQDPGLGLRLIYFSYDVKMKEKGDIPEGYSVSREKKERFSLILESASTNQTSMYLCASSLRFRETQYFGPGTRLLVL.

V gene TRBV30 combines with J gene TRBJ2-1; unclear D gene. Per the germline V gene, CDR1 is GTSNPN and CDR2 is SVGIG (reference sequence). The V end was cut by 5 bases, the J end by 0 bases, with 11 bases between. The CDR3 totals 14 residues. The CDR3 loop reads CAWGPSSSYNEQFF. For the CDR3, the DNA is TGTGCCTGGGGGCCTTCGAGCTCCTACAATGAGCAGTTCTTC.

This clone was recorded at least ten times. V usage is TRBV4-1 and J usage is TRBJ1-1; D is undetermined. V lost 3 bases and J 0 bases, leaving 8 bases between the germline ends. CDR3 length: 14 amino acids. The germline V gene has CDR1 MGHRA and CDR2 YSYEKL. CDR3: CASSHSIMNTEAFF. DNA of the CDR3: TGCGCCAGCAGCCATTCCATCATGAACACTGAAGCTTTCTTT.

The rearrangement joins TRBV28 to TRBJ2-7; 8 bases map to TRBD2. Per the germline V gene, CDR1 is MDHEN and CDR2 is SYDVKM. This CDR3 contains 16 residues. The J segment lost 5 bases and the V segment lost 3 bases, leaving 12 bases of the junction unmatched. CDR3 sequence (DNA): TGTGCCAGCAGTTTTTTTACTGGAGCGGGAGTTGACGAGCAGTACTTC. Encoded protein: CASSFFTGAGVDEQYF.

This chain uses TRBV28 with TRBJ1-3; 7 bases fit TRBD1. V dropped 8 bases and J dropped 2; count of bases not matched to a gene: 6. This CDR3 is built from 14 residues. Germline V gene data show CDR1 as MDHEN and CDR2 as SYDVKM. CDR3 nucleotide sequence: TGTGCCAGCCTCGGGCAGGGGGCTGGAAACACCATATATTTT. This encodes CASLGQGAGNTIYF.

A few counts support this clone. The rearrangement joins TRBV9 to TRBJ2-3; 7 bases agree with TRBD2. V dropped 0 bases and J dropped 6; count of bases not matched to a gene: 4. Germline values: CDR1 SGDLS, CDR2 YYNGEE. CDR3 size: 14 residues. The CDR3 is CASSVGPGRDTQYF. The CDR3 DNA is TGTGCCAGCAGCGTAGGACCCGGGAGGGATACGCAGTATTTT.

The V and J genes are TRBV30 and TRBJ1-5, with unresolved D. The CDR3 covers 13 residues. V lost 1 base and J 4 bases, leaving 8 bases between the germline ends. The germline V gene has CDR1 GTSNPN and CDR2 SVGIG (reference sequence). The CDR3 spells CAWSDSRNQPQHF. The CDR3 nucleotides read TGTGCCTGGAGTGACAGCAGAAATCAGCCCCAGCATTTT.

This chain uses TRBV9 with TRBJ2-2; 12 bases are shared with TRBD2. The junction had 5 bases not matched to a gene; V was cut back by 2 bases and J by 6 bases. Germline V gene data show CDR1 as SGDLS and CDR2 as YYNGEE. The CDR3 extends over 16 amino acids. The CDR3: CASSVWTSGIAGELFF. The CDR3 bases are TGTGCCAGCAGCGTCTGGACTAGCGGGATTGCCGGGGAGCTGTTTTTT. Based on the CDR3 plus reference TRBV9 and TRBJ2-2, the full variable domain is DSGVTQTPKHLITATGQRVTLRCSPRSGDLSVYWYQQSLDQGLQFLIQYYNGEERAKGNILERFSAQQFPDLHSELNLSSLELGDSALYFCASSVWTSGIAGELFFGEGSRLTVL.